Below are 24 T cell receptor beta chains sequenced from a single sample in a study of beta chain features in type 1 diabetes. Findings and caveats of the study: TCRB CDR3s were moderately but significantly shorter in Type 1 diabetes patients in all four CD4+ subsets.

These receptors are not linked to any known antigen. As every portion of the isolated RNA was reverse transcribed, the sequencing read expressed TCRB transcripts. TCRdb's table, derived via immunoSEQ multiplex PCR, lists solely in-frame clones and lacks some. The sample lists 300,000 to 400,000 clones, approximately 15% seen once, with roughly 0.015% in the top ten. The sequenced sample consisted of naive CD4+ T cells from blood. The source is a woman aged 18-29 years with type 1 diabetes.

The chain is built from TRBV28 and TRBJ2-2; 9 bases are a match to TRBD2. CDR1 is MDHEN, CDR2 SYDVKM, per germline. J gave up 1 base and V 1 base, and 7 bases lay outside the gene matches. The CDR3 runs to 18 residues. The CDR3 DNA is TGTGCCAGCAGTTTATATTGGCGGGAGGGCCGGAACACCGGGGAGCTGTTTTTT. It translates to CASSLYWREGRNTGELFF. The full variable domain, completed using reference TRBV28 and TRBJ2-2, is DVKVTQSSRYLVKRTGEKVFLECVQDMDHENMFWYRQDPGLGLRLIYFSYDVKMKEKGDIPEGYSVSREKKERFSLILESASTNQTSMYLCASSLYWREGRNTGELFFGEGSRLTVL.

This clone has just a few counts. This chain joins TRBV9 and TRBJ2-3, with no clear D. The V gene's germline CDR1 is SGDLS and CDR2 YYNGEE. Trimming pared 0 bases from V and 1 base from J, leaving 6 bases between. The CDR3 consists of 14 residues. Here the CDR3 reads CASSVGSGTDTQYF. CDR3 coding DNA: TGTGCCAGCAGCGTAGGATCGGGCACAGATACGCAGTATTTT.

This clone was counted between two and nine times. The genes are TRBV5-6 and TRBJ2-7, with D perhaps matching TRBD2 (5 bases). The CDR3 length is 13 residues. Germline V gene data show CDR1 as SGHDT and CDR2 as YYEEEE. V lost 4 bases and J 0 bases, leaving 8 bases between the germline ends. CDR3 nucleotide sequence: TGTGCCAGCAGCGGGGAGAGCTCCTACGAGCAGTACGTC. Protein sequence: CASSGESSYEQYV.

The rearrangement uses TRBV5-4 and TRBJ1-2; 8 bases fit TRBD1. Unmatched junction bases numbered 12, after V lost 7 bases and J lost 4 bases. Germline V gene lookup returns CDR1 SGHNT and CDR2 YYREEE (reference sequence). The CDR3 is made up of 15 amino acids. CDR3 sequence: CASPSLQGVGYGYTF. Here the CDR3 DNA reads TGTGCCAGCCCTAGTTTACAGGGGGTAGGCTATGGCTACACCTTC. Variable domain in full (rest from reference TRBV5-4 and TRBJ1-2): ETGVTQSPTHLIKTRGQQVTLRCSSQSGHNTVSWYQQALGQGPQFIFQYYREEENGRGNFPPRFSGLQFPNYSSELNVNALELDDSALYLCASPSLQGVGYGYTFGSGTRLTVV.

V gene TRBV14 combines with J gene TRBJ2-1; 7 positions agree with TRBD2. Germline CDR1 and CDR2: SGHDN and FVKESK. Germline trimming cut 0 bases from V and 10 bases from J; bases unmatched to any gene: 6. The CDR3 has 14 residues. For the CDR3, the DNA is TGTGCCAGCAGCCAAGATTGGGAGGGAGGCGAGCAGTTCTTC. Translation gives CASSQDWEGGEQFF.

This clone was counted a few times. J is TRBJ1-3 and V is TRBV29-1; weak D call: TRBD1 (5 bases). This CDR3 comprises 13 residues. Germline values: CDR1 SQVTM, CDR2 ANQGSEA. V lost 2 bases and J lost 2, with 7 bases in between. The CDR3, as DNA: TGCAGCGTTGAACGGACACCTGGAAACACCATATATTTT. It yields the protein CSVERTPGNTIYF.

This clone occurred a few times. The V gene is TRBV9, the J gene TRBJ2-1; D is uncertain. The V end was cut by 3 bases, the J end by 6 bases, with 16 bases between. Germline V CDR1 and CDR2: SGDLS, YYNGEE. This CDR3 comprises 15 residues. CDR3 sequence: CASSASLVIRNEQFF. CDR3 nucleotides: TGTGCCAGCAGCGCAAGCCTGGTAATTCGCAATGAGCAGTTCTTC.

There are a few counts of this clone. This rearrangement joins TRBV5-1 to TRBJ2-1; tentatively, D is TRBD2 (5 bases). This CDR3 comprises 16 residues. Per the germline V gene, CDR1 is SGHRS and CDR2 is YFSETQ. Trimming cost V 5 bases and J 3 bases, with 18 bases left between them. The CDR3 coding sequence is TGCGCCAGCAGACCTCGTTGGGAGCTCGGCTACAATGAGCAGTTCTTC. Amino acids: CASRPRWELGYNEQFF.

The chain couples TRBV28 to TRBJ1-2; 9 bases match TRBD1. Germline CDR1 is MDHEN and CDR2 is SYDVKM. The trim removed 5 bases at V and 2 bases at J, leaving 3 bases unmatched. The CDR3 extends over 14 amino acids. The CDR3: CASSIGQGNYGYTF. The DNA of the CDR3 is TGTGCCAGCAGTATTGGACAGGGGAACTATGGCTACACCTTC.

The sample holds a few counts of this clone. The chain recombines TRBV11-3 with TRBJ1-1; D is possibly TRBD1 (5 bases). The CDR3 has 13 residues. CDR1 is SGHNT and CDR2 is YENEEA in the germline V gene. V was trimmed by 4 bases and J by 1 base, leaving 7 bases between them. CDR3 DNA sequence: TGTGCCAGCAGCTCTCAGGGGAACACTGAAGCTTTCTTT. This gives the protein CASSSQGNTEAFF.

This clone turned up a few times. V usage is TRBV5-1 and J usage is TRBJ1-1; possibly TRBD1 for D (5 bases). This CDR3 spans 13 amino acids. CDR1 is SGHRS, CDR2 YFSETQ, per germline. The V gene lost 4 bases and the J gene lost 3 bases, with 10 bases spanning the gap. The CDR3 loop is CASSPLGHTEAFF. DNA of the CDR3: TGCGCCAGCAGCCCCCTGGGGCACACTGAAGCTTTCTTT.

In this sample, this clone turned up a few times. The V gene is TRBV7-3, the J gene TRBJ2-1; TRBD1 matches 9 bases. The CDR3 loop spans 16 amino acids. V lost 7 bases and J lost 7; bases outside the gene matches: 14. Germline V CDR1 and CDR2: SGHTA, FQGTGA. The CDR3 spells CASNLGGGTGQNEQFF. For the CDR3, the DNA is TGTGCCAGCAACCTAGGGGGAGGGACAGGGCAGAATGAGCAGTTCTTC.

This clone has only a few counts. This chain uses TRBV7-9 with TRBJ2-1; 9 bases line up with TRBD2. This CDR3 spans 15 amino acids. Trimming took 3 bases from V and 3 from J; bases not matched to a gene: 3. Per the germline V gene, CDR1 is SEHNR and CDR2 is FQNEAQ (reference sequence). In nucleotides, the CDR3 is TGTGCCAGCAGCTTTCAAGCGGGAGGCTACAATGAGCAGTTCTTC. It yields the protein CASSFQAGGYNEQFF.

This clone occurred a few times. The rearrangement uses TRBV29-1 and TRBJ2-3; D gene ambiguous. The CDR3 has 11 amino acids. CDR1 and CDR2 (germline): SQVTM, ANQGSEA. Trimming cost V 4 bases and J 3 bases, with 5 bases left between them. The CDR3 loop reads CSVAETDTQYF. The CDR3 DNA follows: TGCAGCGTTGCTGAGACAGATACGCAGTATTTT.

This clone has a handful of counts. This chain connects TRBV27 to TRBJ2-3; TRBD2 aligns across 8 bases. Germline V gene data show CDR1 as MNHEY and CDR2 as SMNVEV (reference sequence). Trimming took 3 bases from V and 6 from J; bases not matched to a gene: 5. The CDR3 contains 14 residues. The CDR3 protein is CASSFSGRGDTQYF. The CDR3 nucleotides read TGTGCCAGCAGTTTCAGCGGGAGAGGCGATACGCAGTATTTT.

Only a few counts were recorded for this clone. The sample has other DNA sequences that encode this CDR3 too. This chain connects TRBV27 to TRBJ1-5; D gene unclear. The V and J ends lost 3 bases and 3 bases respectively, with 3 bases between them. Per germline, CDR1 MNHEY and CDR2 SMNVEV (reference sequence). The CDR3 totals 12 residues. CDR3 nucleotide sequence: TGTGCCAGCAGTTTCTCCAATCAGCCCCAGCATTTT. Its translation is CASSFSNQPQHF.

The chain has TRBV28 and TRBJ1-1, with TRBD1 identical over 8 bases. There are 15 residues in the CDR3. Germline trimming cut 4 bases from V and 10 bases from J; bases unmatched to any gene: 14. CDR1 and CDR2 (germline): MDHEN, SYDVKM. The chain's CDR3 is CASSSEGQEPPGAFF. The CDR3, as DNA: TGTGCCAGCAGTTCGGAGGGACAGGAGCCACCAGGAGCTTTCTTT.

This clone turned up a few times. Other DNA sequences in the same sample also yield this CDR3. The rearrangement uses TRBV29-1 and TRBJ2-3; 9 nucleotides agree with TRBD1. This CDR3 spans 13 amino acids. V shed 6 bases, J shed 1 base, and the junction held 2 bases outside the gene matches. Germline values: CDR1 SQVTM, CDR2 ANQGSEA. CDR3 in DNA: TGCAGCGTCCGGACAGGGGGCACAGATACGCAGTATTTT. Translation: CSVRTGGTDTQYF.

This clone was observed a few times. The chain has TRBV5-1 and TRBJ2-5, with 10 bases fitting TRBD2. Trimming cost V 4 bases and J 5 bases; bases outside gene matches: 11. Germline values: CDR1 SGHRS, CDR2 YFSETQ. CDR3 length: 16 amino acids. CDR3 bases: TGCGCCAGCAGCAGGGCGGCTAGCGGGAGTAGGGAGACCCAGTACTTC. This sequence encodes CASSRAASGSRETQYF.

This clone has more than one count but fewer than ten. The J gene is TRBJ2-5, the V gene TRBV10-3, with 13 bases matching TRBD2. CDR1 and CDR2 from the germline V gene are ENHRY and SYGVKD. The CDR3 runs 16 residues. Losses at the gene ends were 6 bases for V and 2 bases for J; bases not matched to a gene: 6. The CDR3 region has the DNA TGTGCCATCAGCGCCGGGACTAGCGGGGCTCAAGAGACCCAGTACTTC. Its translation is CAISAGTSGAQETQYF.

The V and J genes are TRBV7-2 and TRBJ2-3; maybe TRBD1 (5 bases). V was trimmed by 3 bases and J by 6 bases, leaving 13 bases between them. This CDR3 spans 14 amino acids. In germline, CDR1 is SGHTA, CDR2 FQGNSA. CDR3 DNA: TGTGCCAGCAGCTTCAGGGTCCGCGGTGATACGCAGTATTTT. Encoded protein: CASSFRVRGDTQYF. The full variable domain, its missing parts supplied by reference TRBV7-2 and TRBJ2-3, is GAGVSQSPSNKVTEKGKDVELRCDPISGHTALYWYRQSLGQGLEFLIYFQGNSAPDKSGLPSDRFSAERTGGSVSTLTIQRTQQEDSAVYLCASSFRVRGDTQYFGPGTRLTVL.

Note on this clone: An end of the junction differs from the germline gene, which may be a read error. The chain combines TRBV30 with TRBJ2-3; TRBD2 aligns across 9 bases. The CDR3 loop spans 13 amino acids. Per the germline V gene, CDR1 is GTSNPN and CDR2 is SVGIG (reference sequence). CDR3 amino acids: CAWSVFRAGGLHF. In DNA, the CDR3 is TGTGCCTGGAGTGTATTCCGGGCGGGAGGGCTCCATTTT.

This clone has a handful of counts. The V and J genes are TRBV2 and TRBJ2-5; D is possibly TRBD2 (6 bases). The length of the CDR3 is 12 residues. Germline values: CDR1 SNHLY, CDR2 FYNNEI. Trimming cost V 6 bases and J 4 bases, with 9 bases left between them. The CDR3 DNA is TGTGCCAGCAGATCCGGGGGAGAGACCCAGTACTTC. Translation gives CASRSGGETQYF.

CDR3 sequence (DNA): TGTGCCAGCAGCTCACCGGGACAGTCCACAGATACGCAGTATTTT. Protein sequence: CASSSPGQSTDTQYF. The rearrangement links TRBV7-9 to TRBJ2-3; 7 bases fit TRBD1. Losses at the gene ends were 4 bases for V and 2 bases for J; bases not matched to a gene: 6. In germline, CDR1 is SEHNR, CDR2 FQNEAQ (reference sequence). This CDR3 comprises 15 residues.